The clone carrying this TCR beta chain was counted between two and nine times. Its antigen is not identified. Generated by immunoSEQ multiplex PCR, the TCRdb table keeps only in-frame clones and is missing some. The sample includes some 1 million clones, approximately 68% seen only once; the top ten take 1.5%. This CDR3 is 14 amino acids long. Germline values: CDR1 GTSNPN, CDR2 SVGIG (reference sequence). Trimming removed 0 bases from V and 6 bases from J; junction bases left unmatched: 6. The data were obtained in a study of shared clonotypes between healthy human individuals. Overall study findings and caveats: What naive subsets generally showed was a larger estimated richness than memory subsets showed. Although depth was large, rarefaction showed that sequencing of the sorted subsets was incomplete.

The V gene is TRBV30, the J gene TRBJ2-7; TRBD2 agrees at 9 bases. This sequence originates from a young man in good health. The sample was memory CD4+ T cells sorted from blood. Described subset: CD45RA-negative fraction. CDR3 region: CAWSVLAGFGEQYF. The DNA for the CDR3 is TGTGCCTGGAGTGTACTAGCGGGCTTTGGCGAGCAGTACTTC.